This record covers a single TCR beta chain. This clonotype was counted a few times. Its antigen remains undetermined. Base qualities are not at hand, and no much larger clone is one base apart. The record originates from a study of post-analysis software for immune sequencing data (dated by TCRdb to the mid-2010s). For the study in its entirety: The recorded disease courses included relapsing-remitting, secondary progressive and progressive-relapsing multiple sclerosis, and some patients had no subtype annotation. The multiple sclerosis patient repertoires were compared with 10 to 12 previously published healthy control repertoires from donors aged about 6 to 26 years. A subset of samples was prepared in parallel using single-end sample barcoding, then pooled and co-amplified after Illumina adapter ligation.

TCR beta repertoires were profiled from peripheral blood of 10 to 15 young patients with multiple sclerosis to demonstrate the VDJtools post-analysis software. The patients with multiple sclerosis were children and adolescents between roughly 6 and 17 years of age. V is reduced by 5 bases and J by 0 bases, leaving a spacing of 17 bases between them. Its CDR3 holds 17 amino acids, cysteine through phenylalanine. Only the CDR3 portion is preserved as DNA: 51 bases, with reading frame beginning at the first base. Based on the germline V gene (reference sequence), the CDR1 and CDR2 sequences are SEHNR and FQNEAQ. Overall study results and their limits: The control group was slightly older than the multiple sclerosis patient group. Several TRBV segments, including TRBV5-6, TRBV5-1 and TRBV20-1, were significantly more frequent in patients than controls. Multiple sclerosis patients had significantly lower normalized Chao1 diversity than controls, a result that suggests substantial peripheral T-cell clonal expansion. Direct clustering with F measure revealed strong co-clustering of samples prepared in the same batch, which led to a batch-effect correction.

Libraries were built with PCR. Instrument on record: Illumina HiSeq 2500. Unique molecular identifiers were incorporated into TCR beta cDNA libraries to reduce PCR and sequencing biases. Every 1 to 10 million input T cells yielded 500,000 or so cDNA molecules, meaning each molecule approximated one T cell. The same protocol used for the earlier healthy control dataset was applied to prepare and sequence the patient libraries. Within a given batch, samples were prepared together, multiplexed and sequenced on the same HiSeq lane. The published analysis was carried out like this. MIGEC was used to process the raw barcoded reads, and molecular identifier groups with only a single read were discarded before consensus assembly and CDR3 extraction. VDJtools was used for post-analysis of the clonotype tables, with diversity normalized by down-sampling every dataset to the smallest sample size. In repertoire overlap clustering, CDR3 amino acid sequences, but not nucleotide sequences, were matched to correct batch-related cross-sample contamination. TCRdb itself trimmed the public reads at Q25 with fastp, ran MiXCR and retained productive beta chains. A single entry per CDR3 protein holds the most common genes and DNA from its merged rows. The V and J calls, along with clone size, are taken from TCRdb and not from the paper's own processing. In this sample the table shows approximately 460,000 distinct CDR3 sequences, roughly 45% of which occur a single time. About 12% of the sample is in the top ten clones.

Here the chain combines TRBV7-9 and TRBJ2-1; the D segment could be TRBD1, given 6 matching bases. Sample: blood. This receptor was obtained from a girl aged 10-17 years with multiple sclerosis. The DNA reads TGTGCCAGCAGCCCCGGACAGATTTATAGCTCCTACAATGAGCAGTTCTTC. It is translated as CASSPGQIYSSYNEQFF.